These T cell receptor beta chains were read from a single sample in a study of monozygotic twins with cystic fibrosis. The repertoire was sequenced with immunoSEQ multiplex PCR; TCRdb's copy has only in-frame clones and lacks some. Among 13,000 to 15,000 clones, around 87% were seen once, and the ten largest hold 0.73%. The sequenced sample was blood. The receptors were sampled from a boy aged 5-17 years with cystic fibrosis. The conserved cysteine and the conserved F or W are not part of the CDR3 here. Size is stated for part of the rows, as once, few or many counts, or as a class when the clone is expanded.

V: TRBV10-2
size: NA
CDR3: ASNDLQDQETQY

V: TRBV6-5
size: NA
CDR3: ASSFGTGGAGTEAF

V: TRBV19
size: NA
CDR3: ASSIAVGTGVSPQH

V: TRBV10-3
size: NA
CDR3: AISTLLAGYNEQF

V: TRBV11-2
size: NA
CDR3: ASSRGQSYEQY

V: TRBV2
size: NA
CDR3: ASSGGSYEQY

V: TRBV11-2
size: NA
CDR3: ASSLGLTQY

V: TRBV2
size: once
CDR3: ASSPGTDTQY

V: TRBV4-2
size: NA
CDR3: ASSPGTVRSYAEQY

V: TRBV11-2
size: NA
CDR3: ASSLDQGYTEAF

V: TRBV4-1
size: few
CDR3: ASSPLLKGTGSRGYT

V: TRBV7-2
size: once
CDR3: ASSLGPQGALGNTIY

V: TRBV7-8
size: NA
CDR3: ASSPYSGGGAAEQF

V: TRBV19
size: once
CDR3: ASTGTGTQPQH

V: TRBV30
size: NA
CDR3: AWGAQGGTNEKLF

V: TRBV4-1
size: NA
CDR3: ASSPGQMFTEAF

V: TRBV11-2
size: once
CDR3: ASSRSEQETQY

V: TRBV27
size: NA
CDR3: ASSYGGHTDTQY

V: TRBV5-1
size: NA
CDR3: ASSRDGVADEKLF

V: TRBV27
size: NA
CDR3: ASKRGTSTDTQY

V: TRBV20-1
size: NA
CDR3: SASSDLEQF

V: TRBV7-2
size: NA
CDR3: ASSSRHGNTEAF

V: TRBV5-6
size: NA
CDR3: ASSPDRGYGYT

V: TRBV19
size: NA
CDR3: ASSIGTSGGSDTQY

V: TRBV2
size: NA
CDR3: ASRYTSGANTGELF

V: TRBV7-3
size: NA
CDR3: ASSFSGGTPVYNEQF

V: TRBV11-3
size: NA
CDR3: ASSLEAHSRQY

V: TRBV10-3
size: NA
CDR3: AISPYRDRGPNEQF

V: TRBV10-3
size: NA
CDR3: AISQMGDQPQH

V: TRBV5-1
size: once
CDR3: ASSLDGSLAATHNEQF

V: TRBV15
size: NA
CDR3: ATGPRLWNTEAF

V: TRBV19
size: NA
CDR3: ASSIGFQPQH

V: TRBV2
size: few
CDR3: ASSGDSYEQY

V: TRBV15
size: NA
CDR3: ATSRSRGTSGHTDTQY

V: TRBV6-1
size: NA
CDR3: ASSEVVFSTDTQY

V: TRBV7-8
size: NA
CDR3: ASSLGGRGGGNTIY

V: TRBV6-1
size: NA
CDR3: ASSDRTGGKGTEAF

V: TRBV4-1
size: NA
CDR3: ASSQDRLAGKYNEQF

V: TRBV7-2
size: once
CDR3: ASSLPSGGHYEQY

V: TRBV5-1
size: NA
CDR3: ASSPRQGHLGEQY

V: TRBV7-6
size: NA
CDR3: ASSLLGQAYSNYGYT

V: TRBV5-5
size: NA
CDR3: ASSLGRQGPRGYT

V: TRBV11-2
size: NA
CDR3: ASSSLRDRGTNYGYT

V: TRBV7-2
size: NA
CDR3: ASSLAGVQEQF

V: TRBV5-1
size: NA
CDR3: ASSLAPRTASGNTIY

V: TRBV5-1
size: NA
CDR3: ASSVRDRGLGTEAF

V: TRBV6-6
size: NA
CDR3: ASSSRENTEAF

V: TRBV11-3
size: NA
CDR3: ASSWGTGYEQY

V: TRBV27
size: NA
CDR3: ASSLVLAGVDEQY

V: TRBV7-2
size: NA
CDR3: ASSLQGAEAF

V: TRBV4-1
size: NA
CDR3: ASSQHPPGQGGQPQH

V: TRBV5-4
size: NA
CDR3: ASSSSTGERGYT

V: TRBV2
size: NA
CDR3: ASRPRGSSYNEQF

V: TRBV7-2
size: NA
CDR3: ASNGPSTPYEQY